The 26 T cell receptor beta chains in this list originate from one sample, sequenced in a study of T cell repertoires in cytomegalovirus infection. TCRdb fed the reads into MiXCR, producing one record per CDR3 protein. Among roughly 860,000 distinct CDR3 sequences listed, approximately 32% were seen once. These receptors are not linked to any known antigen. The sequences come from cultured CD8+ T cells from PBMCs, collected from culture after CMV antigen stimulation. All receptors derive from a human donor in good health (CMV status not recorded). Some clones in this sample may be carry-over from other donors' samples.

The table lists this clonotype with many counts. The chain joins TRBV7-8 to TRBJ2-3, with a weak D call TRBD2 (7 bases). V lost 5 bases and J lost 0, with 12 bases in between. The germline CDR1 and CDR2 sequences are SGHVS and FQNEAQ. The CDR3 totals 15 residues. CDR3 amino acids: CASSMGGASTDTQYF. The CDR3 DNA reads as TGTGCCAGCAGCATGGGGGGGGCGAGCACAGATACGCAGTATTTT.

The chain joins TRBV5-6 to TRBJ2-4, with D perhaps TRBD1 or TRBD2 (5 bases each). V was clipped by 4 bases and J by 1 base, with 21 bases between them. The CDR3 is 18 residues long. The germline gives CDR1 SGHDT, CDR2 YYEEEE. The CDR3 region is CASSVFRGPQQAKNIQYF. The CDR3, as DNA: TGTGCCAGCAGCGTATTCCGGGGCCCACAGCAGGCCAAAAACATTCAGTACTTC.

The V and J genes are TRBV9 and TRBJ2-1; 7 bases agree with TRBD1. CDR1 and CDR2 (germline): SGDLS, YYNGEE. The CDR3 loop spans 16 amino acids. Unmatched junction bases numbered 6, after V lost 0 bases and J lost 3 bases. The CDR3 here is CASSVAGQASYNEQFF. For the CDR3, the DNA is TGTGCCAGCAGCGTAGCTGGACAGGCTAGCTACAATGAGCAGTTCTTC.

About this clonotype: One base away lies a much larger clone, so this may be a sequencing read error. This sequence joins TRBV6-5 and TRBJ2-2; D remains unclear. Per germline, CDR1 MNHEY and CDR2 SVGAGI. CDR3 size: 13 residues. Trimming removed 2 bases at V and 4 bases at J, with 5 bases between. The CDR3 coding sequence is TGTGCCAGCAGTTACGGGGTCACCGGGGAGCTGTTTTTT. Residues: CASSYGVTGELFF.

This chain connects TRBV10-3 to TRBJ2-1, with D possibly being TRBD1 (6 bases). Trimming took off 4 bases at V and 8 bases at J, with 9 bases between the two ends. In germline, CDR1 is ENHRY, CDR2 SYGVKD. The CDR3 length is 12 residues. CDR3 nucleotides: TGTGCCATCAGTGCAGGGGTGGATGAGCAGTTCTTC. Protein sequence: CAISAGVDEQFF.

This clonotype was found a few times. The chain combines TRBV5-4 with TRBJ1-2; 9 nucleotides align to TRBD1. Trimming cost V 3 bases and J 1 base; bases outside gene matches: 4. CDR1 and CDR2 from the germline V gene are SGHNT and YYREEE (reference sequence). The CDR3 is 15 residues long. The CDR3 bases are TGTGCCAGCAGCTCGGACAGGGGCGATAACTATGGCTACACCTTC. Translated, it gives CASSSDRGDNYGYTF.

Remarks on this clonotype: A much larger clone differs from this one at a single base, so this may be a read error. This chain joins TRBV11-2 and TRBJ2-3, with 7 bases that match TRBD2. From germline, CDR1 is SGHAT and CDR2 FQNNGV. After removal of 6 bases from V and 6 bases from J, the junction contained 15 bases not matched to a gene. The CDR3 runs to 16 residues. CDR3 residues: CASRPGAGTSPDTQYF. CDR3 coding DNA: TGTGCCAGCAGACCCGGAGCGGGGACCAGCCCGGATACGCAGTATTTT.

The rearrangement uses TRBV5-8 and TRBJ1-1, with TRBD1 matching 7 bases. Germline trimming cut 1 base from V and 11 bases from J; bases unmatched to any gene: 2. Germline CDR1 SGHTS, CDR2 YDEGEE. The CDR3 totals 11 residues. The DNA for the CDR3 is TGTGCCAGCAGCTTGACAGGGGTTGCTTTCTTT. Protein: CASSLTGVAFF.

The chain has TRBV6-6 and TRBJ1-5; maybe TRBD1 (6 bases). The germline gives CDR1 MNHNY, CDR2 SVGAGI (reference sequence). This CDR3 has 14 residues. The V and J ends lost 6 bases and 6 bases respectively, with 15 bases between them. Here the CDR3 DNA reads TGTGCCAGCAGCGTAACAGGGACGTTTCAGCCCCAGCATTTT. Translated, it gives CASSVTGTFQPQHF.

This clonotype was observed a handful of times. The genes are TRBV19 and TRBJ2-3; D is uncertain. The CDR3 has 13 residues. The ends were cut back, 4 bases at V and 0 bases at J, with 5 bases in the middle. CDR1 is LNHDA, CDR2 SQIVND, per germline (reference sequence). The CDR3 protein is CASSTQSTDTQYF. DNA for the CDR3: TGTGCCAGTAGTACCCAGAGCACAGATACGCAGTATTTT.

This chain links TRBV27 with TRBJ1-4, with no clear D. Germline V lookup: CDR1 MNHEY, CDR2 SMNVEV (reference sequence). This CDR3 has 13 amino acids. Trimming left V 9 bases short and J 3 bases short, with 11 bases between. CDR3 sequence reads: CASRVSPNEKLFF. The CDR3 bases are TGTGCCAGTAGAGTGTCACCTAATGAAAAACTGTTTTTT.

Notes on this clonotype: The junction and the germline gene differ at one end; a read error may be behind it. The V call is TRBV7-9, the J call TRBJ2-1; 7 bases are shared with TRBD1. CDR3 length: 13 amino acids. Germline CDR1 reads SEHNR; CDR2 reads FQNEAQ (reference sequence). CDR3 protein: CTSSPGTAREQFF. The CDR3 DNA is TGTACCAGCAGCCCTGGGACAGCCAGGGAGCAGTTCTTC.

This clonotype was counted only a few times. The rearrangement links TRBV6-1 to TRBJ1-5, with 7 positions matching TRBD1. Germline V gene lookup returns CDR1 MNHNS and CDR2 SASEGT. This CDR3 has 14 amino acids. V lost 1 base to trimming and J lost 7 bases; unmatched junction nucleotides: 4. The CDR3 DNA follows: TGTGCCAGCAGTGAAGACAGGGGCTGGCAGCCCCAGCATTTT. Its protein product is CASSEDRGWQPQHF.

This clonotype has more than one count but fewer than ten. The rearrangement uses TRBV6-6 and TRBJ1-3; D not resolved. This CDR3 comprises 15 residues. V gave up 6 bases and J gave up 0 bases, with 12 bases separating them. Germline CDR1 is MNHNY and CDR2 is SVGAGI (reference sequence). DNA of the CDR3: TGTGCCAGCAGCTGGCTGGTGGGCTCTGGAAACACCATATATTTT. Encoded protein: CASSWLVGSGNTIYF.

This clonotype occurred many times. The chain combines TRBV7-6 with TRBJ2-5, with 7 nucleotides matching TRBD1. The CDR3 consists of 16 residues. Germline V lookup: CDR1 SGHVS, CDR2 FNYEAQ. V lost 1 base and J lost 2; bases outside the gene matches: 7. CDR3 DNA: TGTGCCAGCAGCTTAGAACTCCCGGGACAGCAAGAGACCCAGTACTTC. As protein: CASSLELPGQQETQYF.

This clonotype occurred a few times. The CDR3 sequence: CSAPGQGDPYNEQFF. The CDR3 DNA sequence: TGCAGTGCCCCAGGACAGGGTGACCCCTACAATGAGCAGTTCTTC. This chain uses TRBV20-1 with TRBJ2-1, with 8 bases matching TRBD1. V shed 6 bases, J shed 2 bases, and the junction held 9 bases outside the gene matches. Germline loops: CDR1 DFQATT, CDR2 SNEGSKA (reference sequence). The CDR3 totals 15 residues.

The DNA of the CDR3 is TGTGCCAGCAGTTACACGGGACAGGGGAATCAGCCCCAGCATTTT. Its translation: CASSYTGQGNQPQHF. This chain connects TRBV6-6 to TRBJ1-5, with 10 positions matching TRBD1. Looked up from germline, CDR1 is MNHNY and CDR2 is SVGAGI (reference sequence). V was pared by 2 bases and J by 4 bases, with 2 bases of the junction left unmatched. The CDR3 covers 15 residues.

This clonotype was recorded a few times. V gene TRBV3-1 combines with J gene TRBJ2-1; TRBD2 matches at 8 bases. Germline assignment: CDR1 LGHDT and CDR2 YNNKEL (reference sequence). This CDR3 has 16 residues. J lost 4 bases, V lost 1 base, and 6 bases had no gene match. The CDR3: CASSQVGGGEYNEQFF. CDR3 bases: TGTGCCAGCAGCCAAGTCGGGGGGGGCGAGTACAATGAGCAGTTCTTC.

The J gene is TRBJ1-5, the V gene TRBV19; D gene ambiguous. The V end lost 7 bases, the J end lost 3 bases, and 19 bases lay between the germline ends. CDR3 length: 16 residues. CDR1 is LNHDA, CDR2 SQIVND, per germline (reference sequence). CDR3 DNA: TGTGCCAGTATCCCTCGGGCAGGTGCCCTCAATCAGCCCCAGCATTTT. Protein product: CASIPRAGALNQPQHF.

This clonotype came up a few times. V usage is TRBV7-8 and J usage is TRBJ2-7, with D tentatively TRBD1 (6 bases). CDR3 length: 14 residues. Germline CDR1 and CDR2: SGHVS and FQNEAQ. Trimming took 1 base from V and 8 from J, leaving 15 bases between them. CDR3 bases: TGTGCCAGCAGCTTAGGAGGGACACCAGAAAAGCAGTACGTC. Its translation: CASSLGGTPEKQYV.

This clonotype has at least ten counts. The chain recombines TRBV7-6 with TRBJ2-1; possible D gene TRBD2, 6 bases. The V end lost 5 bases, the J end lost 8 bases, and 22 bases lay between the germline ends. CDR1 SGHVS and CDR2 FNYEAQ come from the germline V gene. The CDR3 has 16 residues. This chain's CDR3 is CASSPLINIGGDEQFF. The CDR3 DNA follows: TGTGCCAGCAGCCCACTTATAAACATCGGGGGAGATGAGCAGTTCTTC. Together with reference TRBV7-6 and TRBJ2-1, the CDR3 gives the full variable domain: GAGVSQSPRYKVTKRGQDVALRCDPISGHVSLYWYRQALGQGPEFLTYFNYEAQQDKSGLPNDRFSAERPEGSISTLTIQRTEQRDSAMYRCASSPLINIGGDEQFFGPGTRLTVL.

The genes are TRBV4-1 and TRBJ2-2; the D is unclear. The CDR3 is 17 residues long. Trimming removed 0 bases at V and 1 base at J, with 12 bases between. Looked up from germline, CDR1 is MGHRA and CDR2 is YSYEKL. Here the CDR3 DNA reads TGCGCCAGCAGCCAAGATGTGGCAGGTCAGAACACCGGGGAGCTGTTTTTT. Translating gives CASSQDVAGQNTGELFF.

The V and J genes are TRBV7-2 and TRBJ2-7, with a tentative D call TRBD1 (6 bases). The CDR3 consists of 14 residues. V lost 5 bases to trimming and J lost 2 bases, with 13 bases between them. Per the germline V gene, CDR1 is SGHTA and CDR2 is FQGNSA. In DNA, the CDR3 is TGTGCCAGCAGCCCAGGGGAGTGGACCTACGAGCAGTACGTC. The encoded protein is CASSPGEWTYEQYV.

The sample holds many counts of this clonotype. The CDR3 DNA follows: TGTGCCAGCAGCTTTTTTAGTGTCGAGGCAGATACGCAGTATTTT. Its protein is CASSFFSVEADTQYF. The rearrangement links TRBV7-2 to TRBJ2-3, with D hard to call. Germline values: CDR1 SGHTA, CDR2 FQGNSA. The CDR3 totals 15 residues. Trimming took 3 bases from V and 4 from J, leaving 14 bases between them.

The V and J genes are TRBV28 and TRBJ1-5; D is unclear. Germline assignment: CDR1 MDHEN and CDR2 SYDVKM. The CDR3 runs to 15 residues. The V end was cut by 5 bases, the J end by 0 bases, with 11 bases between. Written as DNA, the CDR3 is TGTGCCAGCAGTCCTCGGCAGTATAGCAATCAGCCCCAGCATTTT. Its protein is CASSPRQYSNQPQHF.

This rearrangement joins TRBV6-6 to TRBJ2-1; tentative D call: TRBD2 (6 bases). Germline values: CDR1 MNHNY, CDR2 SVGAGI (reference sequence). The V end was cut by 8 bases, the J end by 8 bases, with 13 bases between. This CDR3 is built from 12 residues. The CDR3 reads CASARGIDEQFF. Written as DNA, the CDR3 is TGTGCCAGCGCTCGGGGGATCGATGAGCAGTTCTTC.